These 18 T cell receptor beta chains were sequenced from one sample in a study of T cells in Graves' hyperthyroidism and ophthalmopathy. What was amplified from RNA transcripts were TCR beta CDR3 regions. A set of HTBI primers served as the primers for a first-round RT-PCR of the TCR CDR3. TCRdb re-derived calls from the multiplex PCR reads in MiXCR, one entry per CDR3 protein. The sample lists roughly 38,000 distinct CDR3 sequences; about 50% were seen once. The sample comprised blood. The origin of the receptors is a woman aged 50 to 60 with Graves' hyperthyroidism that later progressed to Graves' ophthalmopathy.

The gene calls are TRBV20-1 and TRBJ1-6; TRBD1 is a possible D gene (5 bases). Trimming stripped 3 bases from V and 7 bases from J, with 10 bases between. Per the germline V gene, CDR1 is DFQATT and CDR2 is SNEGSKA (reference sequence). The CDR3 contains 13 residues. The DNA for the CDR3 is TGCAGTGCTAGGGGGCGGGAGAATTCACCCCTCCACTTT. Amino acids: CSARGRENSPLHF.

There are a few counts of this clonotype. This chain connects TRBV6-5 to TRBJ1-6; D perhaps matches TRBD1 (5 bases). V gave up 6 bases and J gave up 6 bases, with 15 bases separating them. This CDR3 comprises 15 residues. Germline V lookup: CDR1 MNHEY, CDR2 SVGAGI. The CDR3 spells CASRQGDSRNSPLHF. CDR3 DNA: TGTGCCAGCAGACAAGGCGACAGCCGTAATTCACCCCTCCACTTT.

This clonotype was counted many times. V and J are TRBV19 and TRBJ2-7; D is undetermined. Germline V CDR1 and CDR2: LNHDA, SQIVND (reference sequence). This CDR3 has 15 residues. The ends were cut back, 4 bases at V and 1 base at J, with 14 bases in the middle. CDR3 in amino acids: CASSTDPKKSYEQYF. CDR3 DNA: TGTGCCAGTAGTACCGACCCTAAGAAGTCCTACGAGCAGTACTTC.

The CDR3 coding sequence is TGTGCCAGCAGGTCCGGCAGAAACACTGAAGCTTTCTTT. Encoded protein: CASRSGRNTEAFF. This chain uses TRBV12-3 or TRBV12-4 with TRBJ1-1; the D is unclear. CDR3 size: 13 residues. V was clipped by 6 bases and J by 2 bases, with 10 bases between them.

V gene TRBV5-1 combines with J gene TRBJ2-7, with 10 bases lining up with TRBD1. The junction had 15 bases not matched to a gene; V was cut back by 4 bases and J by 5 bases. Per the germline V gene, CDR1 is SGHRS and CDR2 is YFSETQ. The CDR3 sequence is 17 residues long. CDR3 region: CASSPRPPGTGAHEQYF. The CDR3, as DNA: TGCGCCAGCAGCCCACGCCCCCCCGGGACAGGGGCCCACGAGCAGTACTTC.

This clonotype was counted at least ten times. The chain uses TRBV18 and TRBJ2-7, with D uncertain. The germline V gene encodes CDR1 KGHSH and CDR2 LQKENI. V was trimmed by 4 bases and J by 6 bases, leaving 13 bases between them. The CDR3 loop spans 13 amino acids. CDR3 sequence: CASSLPIRIEQYF. CDR3 nucleotide sequence: TGTGCCAGCTCACTACCTATACGGATCGAGCAGTACTTC. The entire variable domain, with the rest obtained from reference TRBV18 and TRBJ2-7, is as follows: NAGVMQNPRHLVRRRGQEARLRCSPMKGHSHVYWYRQLPEEGLKFMVYLQKENIIDESGMPKERFSAEFPKEGPSILRIQQVVRGDSAAYFCASSLPIRIEQYFGPGTRLTVT.

J is TRBJ2-1 and V is TRBV12-3 or TRBV12-4; the match to TRBD1 covers 8 bases. With 2 bases clipped from V and 6 bases from J, the junction kept 6 bases outside the gene matches. The CDR3 length is 15 residues. In nucleotides, the CDR3 is TGTGCCAGCAGTTTACAAGGACAGGGAGGCAATGAGCAGTTCTTC. It is translated as CASSLQGQGGNEQFF.

Of note for this clonotype: Its ends do not fully match the called genes, so a read error is possible. The CDR3 region is CACSGRGSTDTQYF. The CDR3, as DNA: TGTGCCTGCAGTGGCAGGGGGAGCACAGATACGCAGTATTTT. J is TRBJ2-3 and V is TRBV6-4; 7 bases line up with TRBD1. Germline-derived CDR1 and CDR2 are MRHNA and SNTAGT. The length of the CDR3 is 14 residues.

This clonotype has only a few counts. The chain recombines TRBV2 with TRBJ2-1, with D possibly TRBD2 on 6 matching bases. The germline CDR1 and CDR2 sequences are SNHLY and FYNNEI. The CDR3 sequence is 14 residues long. V gave up 3 bases and J gave up 4 bases, with 10 bases separating them. The CDR3 sequence is CASSEEGSYNEQFF. The CDR3 DNA reads as TGTGCCAGCAGTGAGGAGGGTTCTTACAATGAGCAGTTCTTC.

This clonotype was seen at least ten times. The chain employs TRBV6-5 and TRBJ1-4; 7 nucleotides align to TRBD1. Per germline, CDR1 MNHEY and CDR2 SVGAGI. The CDR3 is 14 residues long. Losses at the gene ends were 2 bases for V and 8 bases for J; bases not matched to a gene: 5. Here the CDR3 reads CASSYGQVREKLFF. As DNA, the CDR3 is TGTGCCAGCAGTTACGGACAGGTTCGGGAAAAACTGTTTTTT.

This rearrangement joins TRBV4-3 to TRBJ2-7; maybe TRBD2 (6 bases). The CDR3 runs to 14 residues. With 3 bases removed from V and 8 bases from J, the gap between germline ends came to 17 bases. Germline V gives CDR1 LGHNA, CDR2 YSLEER. The CDR3, as DNA: TGCGCCAGCAGCCAGGGGGGTCAGCAGCCCCAGCAGTACTTC. It translates to CASSQGGQQPQQYF.

The chain has TRBV6-5 and TRBJ1-5; D remains ambiguous. V was shortened by 0 bases and J by 5 bases, with 8 bases between the two germline ends. CDR1 and CDR2 from the germline V gene are MNHEY and SVGAGI. The length of the CDR3 is 14 residues. In DNA form, the CDR3 reads TGTGCCAGCAGTTACTCGGGAAGGGATCAGCCCCAGCATTTT. The encoded protein is CASSYSGRDQPQHF.

The genes are TRBV20-1 and TRBJ2-7; D gene uncertain. CDR3 length equals 12 residues. V lost 6 bases to trimming and J lost 3 bases, with 12 bases between them. Germline V gene sequence: CDR1 DFQATT, CDR2 SNEGSKA (reference sequence). The CDR3 spells CSARVAFYEQYF. As DNA, the CDR3 is TGCAGTGCCCGGGTTGCGTTCTACGAGCAGTACTTC.

Of note for this clonotype: The junction and the germline gene differ at one end; a read error may be behind it. The chain employs TRBV9 and TRBJ1-5, with unresolved D. CDR3 length: 18 residues. The germline V gene encodes CDR1 SGDLS and CDR2 YYNGEE. The CDR3 protein is CASSVGTSGNPYNEPQHF. In DNA, the CDR3 is TGTGCCAGCAGCGTAGGGACTAGCGGGAATCCCTACAATGAGCCCCAGCATTTT.

Concerning this clonotype itself: A much larger clone sits a single nucleotide away, making a read error possible. This chain joins TRBV27 and TRBJ2-2; the D gene is possibly TRBD1 (7 bases). CDR3 length: 17 amino acids. Germline CDR1 and CDR2: MNHEY and SMNVEV (reference sequence). The CDR3 spells CASSVILGGTNTGGLFF. The CDR3 coding sequence is TGTGCCAGCAGCGTGATCTTAGGGGGCACGAACACCGGGGGGCTGTTTTTT.

The chain recombines TRBV19 with TRBJ2-7; D possibly corresponds to TRBD1 (6 bases). Germline V gene sequence: CDR1 LNHDA, CDR2 SQIVND (reference sequence). Trimming took 7 bases from V and 5 from J, leaving 21 bases between them. This CDR3 contains 15 residues. The CDR3 loop reads CASKRSGQGTHEQYF. The CDR3 bases are TGTGCCAGTAAGAGGAGTGGGCAGGGGACCCACGAGCAGTACTTC.

This clonotype was detected many times. The chain recombines TRBV5-4 with TRBJ2-1; D is perhaps TRBD2 (6 bases). V lost 4 bases and J 6 bases, leaving 14 bases between the germline ends. Germline V gives CDR1 SGHNT, CDR2 YYREEE (reference sequence). The length of the CDR3 is 14 residues. The CDR3 region is CASSISGYLNEQFF. CDR3 nucleotides: TGTGCCAGCAGCATTAGCGGATATCTCAATGAGCAGTTCTTC.

Worth noting for this clonotype: An end of the junction does not agree with germline; a read error may underlie this. The genes are TRBV6-1 and TRBJ2-5; unclear D gene. The germline V gene has CDR1 MNHNS and CDR2 SASEGT. This CDR3 is built from 14 residues. The DNA of the CDR3 is TGTGCCAGCAGCCCAACAGTGGTACAAGAGACCGAGTACTTC. Amino acid sequence: CASSPTVVQETEYF.